The 6 T cell receptor beta chains presented below share a single source sample, sequenced in a study of Ad26.COV2.S vaccination and SARS-CoV-2 variants. Method: immunoSEQ multiplex PCR; TCRdb's copy keeps in-frame clones and lacks some. The profile covers some 350,000 clones, with around 90% appearing a single time and roughly 3.9% taken by the ten largest. The sequencing here drew on peripheral blood, taken after recovery from COVID-19. Receptors originate from a human donor who had recovered from COVID-19.

The DNA for the CDR3 is TGTGCCAGCAGCTTGTCCCCGGACAGAAACTATGGCTACACCTTC. Its protein product is CASSLSPDRNYGYTF. The chain is built from TRBV5-6 and TRBJ1-2, with a tentative D call TRBD1 (6 bases). Germline loops: CDR1 SGHDT, CDR2 YYEEEE. This CDR3 has 15 amino acids. V gave up 1 base and J gave up 2 bases, with 12 bases separating them.

The V gene is TRBV10-1, the J gene TRBJ2-3; a weak D match, TRBD1 (7 bases). Germline-derived CDR1 and CDR2 are WNHNN and SYGVQD (reference sequence). The CDR3 loop spans 15 amino acids. V was clipped by 1 base and J by 4 bases, with 12 bases between them. The CDR3 DNA reads TGCGCCAGCAGTGAGTTCCAGGGGGGCCCAGATACGCAGTATTTT. Protein: CASSEFQGGPDTQYF.

This clone was detected once. The gene calls are TRBV2 and TRBJ2-1; TRBD1 matches 7 bases. The CDR3 consists of 14 residues. The germline V gene has CDR1 SNHLY and CDR2 FYNNEI. The junction had 7 bases not matched to a gene; V was cut back by 6 bases and J by 5 bases. This CDR3 is CASSRDSADNEQFF. The DNA for the CDR3 is TGTGCCAGCAGCCGGGACAGCGCTGACAATGAGCAGTTCTTC. Based on the CDR3 plus reference TRBV2 and TRBJ2-1, the full variable domain is EPEVTQTPSHQVTQMGQEVILRCVPISNHLYFYWYRQILGQKVEFLVSFYNNEISEKSEIFDDQFSVERPDGSNFTLKIRSTKLEDSAMYFCASSRDSADNEQFFGPGTRLTVL.

The chain joins TRBV9 to TRBJ1-5, with D perhaps TRBD1 (5 bases). With 4 bases removed from V and 5 bases from J, the gap between germline ends came to 13 bases. This CDR3 is built from 14 residues. Germline V gives CDR1 SGDLS, CDR2 YYNGEE. The CDR3 nucleotides are TGTGCCAGCAGCCTAGACAGTAGAGATCAGCCCCAGCATTTT. Protein sequence: CASSLDSRDQPQHF.

The rearrangement links TRBV11-2 to TRBJ1-1; D may be TRBD1 (6 bases). V was trimmed by 2 bases and J by 0 bases, leaving 13 bases between them. Germline CDR1 SGHAT, CDR2 FQNNGV. This CDR3 is 16 amino acids long. DNA of the CDR3: TGTGCCAGCAGCTTACTCCCGGGACATATGAACACTGAAGCTTTCTTT. The encoded protein is CASSLLPGHMNTEAFF. Based on the CDR3 plus reference TRBV11-2 and TRBJ1-1, the full variable domain is EAGVAQSPRYKIIEKRQSVAFWCNPISGHATLYWYQQILGQGPKLLIQFQNNGVVDDSQLPKDRFSAERLKGVDSTLKIQPAKLEDSAVYLCASSLLPGHMNTEAFFGQGTRLTVV.

The chain combines TRBV6-6 with TRBJ2-7; D is ambiguous. The CDR3 spans 11 residues. V lost 2 bases and J lost 5, with 4 bases in between. Germline V gene data show CDR1 as MNHNY and CDR2 as SVGAGI (reference sequence). DNA for the CDR3: TGTGCCAGCAGTTACATCGACGAGCAGTACTTC. Translation: CASSYIDEQYF.